This T cell receptor beta chain was recorded in a study of spatial heterogeneity in lung cancer. Study findings and constraints: In blood, ubiquitous expanded tumor TCRs appeared more at resection than follow-up.

Time point denoted: sample taken at primary tumor resection. The input material, whole RNA from tumor, nontumor lung or frozen PBMC, was sequenced unsorted. This clonotype was detected many times. What it recognizes is unknown. TCRdb redid the calling of the 5' RACE reads with MiXCR, one entry per CDR3 protein. The sample holds roughly 15,000 distinct CDR3 sequences, 7.9% seen once. The CDR3 totals 12 residues. Trimming stripped 4 bases from V and 2 bases from J, with 8 bases between. Looked up from germline, CDR1 is SQVTM and CDR2 is ANQGSEA. The chain couples TRBV29-1 to TRBJ1-1, with D unclear. The clonotype comes from a female donor with early-stage non-small cell lung cancer. This specimen consisted of PBMCs, obtained at surgery. This chain's CDR3 is CSVAPVNTEAFF. For the CDR3, the DNA is TGCAGCGTTGCCCCCGTAAACACTGAAGCTTTCTTT.